This paragraph covers one T cell receptor (beta chain) sequence. Its antigen is undetermined. Different DNA sequences within this sample yield the same CDR3. V was trimmed by 2 bases and J by 8 bases, leaving 15 bases between them. CDR1 is SEHNR, CDR2 FQNEAQ, per germline (reference sequence). This CDR3 region has 14 residues. The sample is drawn from a study of OX40 agonist ivuxolimab in advanced cancers. Broader study findings: Both blood CD4+ and CD8+ T cells showed clonal growth by week 6 at 0.1 to 3.0 mg/kg.

Produced via immunoSEQ multiplex PCR; TCRdb's table is partial and in-frame only. In the table there are 70,000 to 75,000 clones, roughly 88% of which are singletons. This material consisted of CD4+ or CD8+ T cells sorted from blood, taken in a trial of the OX40 agonist ivuxolimab. The receptor was derived from an adult with an advanced solid tumor such as melanoma, head and neck, liver or kidney cancer. The J gene is TRBJ1-2, the V gene TRBV7-9; possibly TRBD1 for D (6 bases). CDR3 bases: TGTGCCAGCAGCTTATCCGGGGGAGGGGGGGGCTACACCTTC. Protein product: CASSLSGGGGGYTF.